The clone carrying this T cell receptor (beta chain) has more than one count but fewer than ten. These data are taken from a study of blood T cell repertoires in COVID-19. Study-wide context: COVID-19 samples from acute and convalescent phases originated in the United States, Italy and Spain. PBMCs, B-cell-depleted T cells, or T cells were the source of the cDNA or gDNA that made up the material.

Authors' methods: It was from reference gene primer amplification that nucleated cell counts were estimated. The data were produced by immunoSEQ multiplex PCR, yet TCRdb's version contains in-frame clones alone and is incomplete. That table is the source of V, J and clone size, and D and trimming were worked out from the DNA. The sample has fewer than 350,000 clones; around nine tenths are singletons. The CDR3 is 14 amino acids. The junction had 4 bases not matched to a gene; V was cut back by 4 bases and J by 3 bases. Germline lookup yields CDR1 MGHRA and CDR2 YSYEKL. The sequence derives from a woman aged 55-70 years with COVID-19, enrolled during active disease. The specimen was peripheral blood. The chain recombines TRBV4-1 with TRBJ2-7; 9 bases are shared with TRBD2. CDR3 sequence: CASSRGLADYEQYF. The CDR3 DNA sequence: TGCGCCAGCAGCCGGGGACTAGCAGACTACGAGCAGTACTTC.